A selection of T cell receptor beta chains follows, all from one sample in a study of blood T cell repertoires in COVID-19. Repertoires were generated with immunoSEQ multiplex PCR, while TCRdb's copy carries only in-frame clones and drops some. The repertoire holds over 140,000 clones, with approximately 84% as singletons. The sequenced sample was peripheral blood. The receptors come from a woman aged 55 to 70 with acute or convalescent COVID-19. Both conserved end residues are part of each CDR3. D genes are given only for firm matches. Not all rows give a size; the values are once, few, many and, for expanded clones, a class.

TRBD1 TRBJ1-1 . TRBV19 TGTGCCAGTAGTATAGGACAGGGGGCCACTGAAGCTTTCTTT CASSIGQGATEAFF
. TRBJ2-5 . TRBV5-6 TGTGCCAGCAGCTGGAGGACGGGGGTTCGAGAGACCCAGTACTTC CASSWRTGVRETQYF
. TRBJ1-1 . TRBV11-2 TGTGCCAGTAGCTTAAGGGGGACAACGGGGACTGAAGCTTTCTTT CASSLRGTTGTEAFF
. TRBJ2-5 once TRBV5-4 TGTGCCAGCAGCTTGGAGAGGAGCGTTCGAGAGACCCAGTACTTC CASSLERSVRETQYF
TRBD1 TRBJ2-1 . TRBV9 TGTGCCAGCAGCGTAGCTGGACAGGGAGGAGGCAATGAGCAGTTCTTC CASSVAGQGGGNEQFF
TRBD1 TRBJ2-3 . TRBV5-1 TGCGCCAGCAGCTGGACAGGGGATGGCACAGATACGCAGTATTTT CASSWTGDGTDTQYF
. TRBJ1-2 few TRBV5-1 TGCGCCAGCAGACGACCCGGGTCAGGACAGTTAGCCGATGGCTACACCTTC CASRRPGSGQLADGYTF
. TRBJ2-1 . TRBV6-5 TGTGCCAGCAGTTCCAGGGAGGTGGCTGAGCAGTTCTTC CASSSREVAEQFF
. TRBJ1-2 . TRBV3-1/TRBV3-2 TGTGCCAGCAGCCAAGATCGCAGGGTGACCTATGGCTACACCTTC CASSQDRRVTYGYTF
. TRBJ2-3 . TRBV11-3 TGTGCCAGCAGCCCAACACAGAGAGATACGCAGTATTTT CASSPTQRDTQYF
TRBD1 TRBJ1-5 . TRBV6-2/TRBV6-3 TGTGCCAGCAGTTACTCGAGACAGGGGGAACAGCCCCAGCATTTT CASSYSRQGEQPQHF
. TRBJ2-1 . TRBV19 TGTGCCAGTAGTCTATATAGCGACTCCTACAATGAGCAGTTCTTC CASSLYSDSYNEQFF
. TRBJ2-7 . TRBV11-2 TGTGCCAGCAGCAGAGAGGGCTACGAGCAGTACTTC CASSREGYEQYF
TRBD1 TRBJ1-1 . TRBV9 TGTGCCAGCAGCGTAGGAGGGGGCTCCACTGAAGCTTTCTTT CASSVGGGSTEAFF
. TRBJ2-1 . TRBV2 TGTGCCAGCAGCCTTGACCGGGGGGAGCAGTTCTTC CASSLDRGEQFF
. TRBJ1-5 few TRBV19 TGTGCCAGTAGCGTTACCCCCCGGCGCGGTCAGCCCCAGCATTTT CASSVTPRRGQPQHF
TRBD1 TRBJ1-5 . TRBV28 TGTGCCACCATGGGGACAGGGCGGTATCAGCCCCAGCATTTT CATMGTGRYQPQHF
. TRBJ1-4 . TRBV27 TGTGCCAGCAGTTTCCAGGGATTCAGTGAAAAACTGTTTTTT CASSFQGFSEKLFF
. TRBJ1-2 . TRBV4-3 TGCGCCAGCAGCCAAGATGGTGGGGCCGTGGGGCTGTGGCGTGGCTACACCTTC CASSQDGGAVGLWRGYTF
. TRBJ1-6 . TRBV2 TGTGCCAGCATCTGGCAGAATTCACCCCTCCACTTT CASIWQNSPLHF
TRBD1 TRBJ2-2 . TRBV11-1 TGTGCCAGCAGCCCGGACAGGGGTAGATTCACCGGGGAGCTGTTTTTT CASSPDRGRFTGELFF
TRBD2 TRBJ2-1 . TRBV5-1 TGCGCCAGCAGCTTGGTGGCGGGAGTTGTCAATGAGCAGTTCTTC CASSLVAGVVNEQFF
. TRBJ2-5 . TRBV12-3/TRBV12-4 TGTGCCAGCAGTTGGACAGACCAAGAGACCCAGTACTTC CASSWTDQETQYF
. TRBJ2-5 . TRBV4-2 TGTGCCAGCAGCCAAGATTTGACTCCTCAAGAGACCCAGTACTTC CASSQDLTPQETQYF
TRBD1 TRBJ1-3 once TRBV7-8 TGTGCCAGCAGGACAGGGCTGCGTGGAAACACCATATATTTT CASRTGLRGNTIYF
. TRBJ1-1 . TRBV7-8 TGTGCCAGCAGCTTAGCATGGGGAGTGAACACTGAAGCTTTCTTT CASSLAWGVNTEAFF
. TRBJ2-1 few TRBV7-9 TGTGCCAGCAGCCCCGGGGAGACCAATGAGCAGTTCTTC CASSPGETNEQFF
TRBD1 TRBJ1-2 . TRBV12-3/TRBV12-4 TGTGCCACCGGACAGGCCAAGGCTGGGGGCTACACCTTC CATGQAKAGGYTF
TRBD2 TRBJ2-1 few TRBV4-2 TGTGCCAGCAGCCGGACTAGCGGGAGTCTCGATGAGCAGTTCTTC CASSRTSGSLDEQFF
TRBD1 TRBJ2-4 . TRBV6-5 TGTGCCAGCAGTTACGGTAACAGGGGGACCAAAAACATTCAGTACTTC CASSYGNRGTKNIQYF
TRBD2 TRBJ2-7 . TRBV7-2 TGTGCCAGCAGCTTTACTAGCGGTACCTACGAGCAGTACTTC CASSFTSGTYEQYF
. TRBJ1-2 once TRBV10-3 TGTGCCATCAGGCAGACAGCCCCCCATGGCTACACCTTC CAIRQTAPHGYTF
. TRBJ1-3 . TRBV7-2 TGTGCCAGCAGCCTCAACAGGGCTGGAAACACCATATATTTT CASSLNRAGNTIYF
. TRBJ2-1 . TRBV4-2 TGTGCCAGCAGCCAAGATTCGTGGGAGCTCCACAATGAGCAGTTCTTC CASSQDSWELHNEQFF
. TRBJ2-7 . TRBV28 TGTGCCAGCAGTTTTTACAGCCGCTCCTACGAGCAGTACTTC CASSFYSRSYEQYF
. TRBJ2-3 . TRBV6-6 TGTGCCAGCAGTCCGGAGGGCCTTGAAACAGATACGCAGTATTTT CASSPEGLETDTQYF
. TRBJ1-5 . TRBV28 TGTGCCAGCAGTCCCCCCGCCAGGGGACAGCCCCAGCATTTT CASSPPARGQPQHF